This T cell receptor beta chain was identified in a study of blood T cell repertoires in COVID-19. Study-level background: The United States, Italy and Spain provided the acute and convalescent COVID-19 samples. Sources were T cells, B-cell-depleted T cells, or PBMCs; the material itself was cDNA or gDNA.

J was trimmed by 1 base and V by 5 bases; bases with no gene match: 1. CDR1 is ENHRY, CDR2 SYGVKD, per germline. This CDR3 has 14 amino acids. Authors' data handling: Amplified reference gene primers provided the basis for estimating nucleated cell counts. The assay was immunoSEQ multiplex PCR, and TCRdb's table has in-frame clones only and misses some. The DNA was the basis for D and trimming; V, J and clone size are from that table. Here the sample spans about 34,000 clones, 75% to 80% being singletons. This clone was picked up many times. This chain uses TRBV10-3 with TRBJ2-2; the match to TRBD2 covers 7 bases. The sequenced sample consisted of peripheral blood. The TCR comes from a human donor in a cohort sampled during active COVID-19. CDR3 nucleotide sequence: TGTGCCATCAGTCAGCGGGGGAACACCGGGGAGCTGTTTTTT. Amino acids: CAISQRGNTGELFF.